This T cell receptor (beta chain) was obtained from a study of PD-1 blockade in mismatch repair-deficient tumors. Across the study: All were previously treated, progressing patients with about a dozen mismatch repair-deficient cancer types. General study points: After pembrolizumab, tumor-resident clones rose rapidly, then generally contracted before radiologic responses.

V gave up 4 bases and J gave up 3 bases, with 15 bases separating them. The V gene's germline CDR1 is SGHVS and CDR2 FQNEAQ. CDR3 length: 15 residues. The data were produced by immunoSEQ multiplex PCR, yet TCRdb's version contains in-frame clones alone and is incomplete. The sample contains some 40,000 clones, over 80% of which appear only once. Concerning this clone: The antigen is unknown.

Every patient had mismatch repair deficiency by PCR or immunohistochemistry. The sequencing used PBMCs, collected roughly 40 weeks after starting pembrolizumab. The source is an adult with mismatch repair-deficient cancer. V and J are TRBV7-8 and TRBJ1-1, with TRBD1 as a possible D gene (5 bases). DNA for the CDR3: TGTGCCAGCAGCTCCCTAGTAGGGGCCGACACTGAAGCTTTCTTT. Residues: CASSSLVGADTEAFF.